Listed here are 22 T cell receptor beta chains from one sample, sequenced in a study of T-cell reconstitution after alpha-beta-depleted transplantation in children. Unique molecular identifiers featured in how the TCRbeta library was prepared. TCRdb fed the PCR reads into MiXCR, producing one record per CDR3 protein. In the table there are roughly 350,000 distinct CDR3 sequences, about 9.3% of which are singletons. The source material was PBMCs from the stem cell graft donor, sampled from the stem cell graft. The source is a human donor who donated a stem cell graft to a child with acute lymphoblastic leukemia.

In this sample, this clonotype turned up a few times. The CDR3 nucleotides read TGTGCCAGCAGAAACTCTTTGGGACAGGGTGAGCAGTTCTTC. Encoded protein: CASRNSLGQGEQFF. The genes are TRBV27 and TRBJ2-1; 9 bases map to TRBD1. The CDR3 runs to 14 residues. V was clipped by 6 bases and J by 9 bases; unmatched bases: 9. Germline values: CDR1 MNHEY, CDR2 SMNVEV (reference sequence).

This clonotype occurred a few times. This chain uses TRBV20-1 with TRBJ1-5; TRBD1 matches 7 bases. The germline gives CDR1 DFQATT, CDR2 SNEGSKA (reference sequence). CDR3 length: 13 residues. J was trimmed by 6 bases and V by 4 bases; bases with no gene match: 6. CDR3 coding DNA: TGCAGTGCTATCCAGGGGGAGGCTCAGCCCCAGCATTTT. Its protein is CSAIQGEAQPQHF.

The CDR3 spells CATSRDRASGRLRDDTQYF. The CDR3 DNA reads TGTGCCACCAGCAGAGATAGGGCTAGCGGGAGATTACGCGACGATACGCAGTATTTT. The V call is TRBV15, the J call TRBJ2-3; 10 bases are a match to TRBD2. Germline V gene data show CDR1 as LNHNV and CDR2 as YYDKDF (reference sequence). The junction had 15 bases not matched to a gene; V was cut back by 0 bases and J by 6 bases. This CDR3 is built from 19 residues.

This clonotype was observed a handful of times. The chain uses TRBV20-1 and TRBJ2-7; 11 nucleotides agree with TRBD2. Per germline, CDR1 DFQATT and CDR2 SNEGSKA (reference sequence). Losses at the gene ends were 3 bases for V and 1 base for J; bases not matched to a gene: 2. This CDR3 is 14 amino acids long. The CDR3 nucleotides are TGCAGTGCTAGGGTAGCGGGAGGGTCCTACGAGCAGTACTTC. It translates to CSARVAGGSYEQYF.

In this sample, this clonotype turned up a few times. This chain joins TRBV5-5 and TRBJ2-7; the D is unclear. Germline V lookup: CDR1 SGHKS, CDR2 YYEKEE (reference sequence). This CDR3 contains 15 residues. The V end was cut by 2 bases, the J end by 3 bases, with 15 bases between. The CDR3 loop reads CASSLDKPTNYEQYF. CDR3 DNA: TGTGCCAGCAGCTTAGATAAGCCAACGAACTACGAGCAGTACTTC.

The chain couples TRBV12-3 or TRBV12-4 to TRBJ1-3; unclear D gene. This CDR3 has 15 residues. Deletions cut 3 bases from V and 7 bases from J, with 16 bases between. This chain's CDR3 is CASSLGQPFRNTIYF. The CDR3 bases are TGTGCCAGCAGTTTGGGCCAGCCTTTCCGGAACACCATATATTTT.

This clonotype was counted only a few times. The V and J genes are TRBV27 and TRBJ1-3; D is perhaps TRBD1 (6 bases). Germline V gene sequence: CDR1 MNHEY, CDR2 SMNVEV (reference sequence). This CDR3 is 15 amino acids long. The germline V and J ends were trimmed by 5 bases and 8 bases, with 19 bases remaining between them. CDR3 residues: CASSATSGAWDTIYF. Here the CDR3 DNA reads TGTGCCAGCAGTGCTACATCGGGGGCCTGGGACACCATATATTTT.

This clonotype has only a few counts. The rearrangement uses TRBV27 and TRBJ2-1, with 12 bases that match TRBD2. Germline CDR1 and CDR2: MNHEY and SMNVEV (reference sequence). Trimming removed 8 bases from V and 4 bases from J; junction bases left unmatched: 12. This CDR3 contains 17 residues. For the CDR3, the DNA is TGTGCCAGCGCGTACTCCCTAGCGGGAGGGCCTTACAATGAGCAGTTCTTC. It encodes CASAYSLAGGPYNEQFF.

This clonotype was recorded many times. The CDR3 DNA reads as TGCAGCGTTACATATGGGGGTTACACTGAAGCTTTCTTT. It yields the protein CSVTYGGYTEAFF. The chain combines TRBV29-1 with TRBJ1-1; D might be TRBD1 (5 bases). Germline lookup yields CDR1 SQVTM and CDR2 ANQGSEA. This CDR3 spans 13 amino acids. Trimming shortened V by 5 bases and J by 3 bases, and 13 bases separated the two germline ends.

This clonotype was seen a handful of times. This chain connects TRBV9 to TRBJ2-5; D not certain. The V end lost 1 base, the J end lost 1 base, and 11 bases lay between the germline ends. The CDR3 spans 15 residues. Germline CDR1 is SGDLS and CDR2 is YYNGEE. The CDR3 reads CASSVSWGFQETQYF. DNA for the CDR3: TGTGCCAGCAGCGTATCTTGGGGTTTCCAAGAGACCCAGTACTTC.

This clonotype was seen at least ten times. The J gene is TRBJ2-1, the V gene TRBV28; possibly TRBD1 for D (6 bases). CDR3 length equals 16 residues. V was cut by 5 bases and J by 3 bases, with 17 bases left in between. Germline CDR1 is MDHEN and CDR2 is SYDVKM. The CDR3 loop reads CASSPYGTWVYNEQFF. DNA for the CDR3: TGTGCCAGCAGTCCCTACGGGACATGGGTCTACAATGAGCAGTTCTTC.

This clonotype was detected ten times or more. This sequence joins TRBV25-1 and TRBJ2-1; D perhaps matches TRBD1 (5 bases). This CDR3 has 15 residues. Trimming removed 6 bases from V and 5 bases from J, with 17 bases in between. CDR1 and CDR2 (germline): MGHDK, SYGVNS. The CDR3 nucleotides read TGTGCCAGCAGGGCCATCTGGGGCCCTAACAATGAGCAGTTCTTC. Protein sequence: CASRAIWGPNNEQFF.

The rearrangement joins TRBV5-1 to TRBJ2-7; TRBD2 aligns across 7 bases. The CDR3 is 16 amino acids. Per germline, CDR1 SGHRS and CDR2 YFSETQ. V lost 0 bases and J lost 5; bases outside the gene matches: 11. DNA for the CDR3: TGCGCCAGCAGCTTGGCCTGGGCTAGCGGATCCCACGAGCAGTACTTC. It is translated as CASSLAWASGSHEQYF.

This clonotype has just a few counts. This chain uses TRBV20-1 with TRBJ1-5, with no clear D. V lost 0 bases and J 0 bases, leaving 15 bases between the germline ends. CDR1 and CDR2 from the germline V gene are DFQATT and SNEGSKA (reference sequence). This CDR3 is 17 amino acids long. The CDR3: CSARDTGSSYSNQPQHF. The CDR3 DNA reads as TGCAGTGCTAGAGATACGGGGTCCTCGTATAGCAATCAGCCCCAGCATTTT.

The chain joins TRBV7-9 to TRBJ2-1, with D uncertain. V lost 1 base and J 6 bases, leaving 10 bases between the germline ends. The CDR3 covers 14 residues. Germline V gene lookup returns CDR1 SEHNR and CDR2 FQNEAQ (reference sequence). The CDR3 sequence: CASSLGGGTNEQFF. The CDR3 DNA reads as TGTGCCAGCAGCTTAGGTGGCGGTACCAATGAGCAGTTCTTC.

The chain couples TRBV6-4 to TRBJ2-1; D is unclear. Between the trimmed V and J ends, which lost 2 bases and 3 bases, there was a span of 5 bases. Germline loops: CDR1 MRHNA, CDR2 SNTAGT. The CDR3 contains 13 residues. CDR3 nucleotides: TGTGCCAGCAGTGACCACCTCTACAATGAGCAGTTCTTC. It specifies CASSDHLYNEQFF.

Note on this clonotype: One base away lies a much larger clone, so this may be a sequencing read error. The chain combines TRBV9 with TRBJ1-1, with D possibly being TRBD1 (5 bases). This CDR3 spans 16 amino acids. V was pared by 3 bases and J by 5 bases, with 20 bases between. Germline V gives CDR1 SGDLS, CDR2 YYNGEE. Here the CDR3 DNA reads TGTGCCAGCAGCGACACGATCCGGGGGAAGGGGACTGAAGCTTTCTTT. This gives the protein CASSDTIRGKGTEAFF.

This clonotype was seen at least ten times. V gene TRBV27 combines with J gene TRBJ1-5, with D hard to call. V was pared by 5 bases and J by 7 bases, with 12 bases between. The CDR3 runs to 13 residues. Germline CDR1 reads MNHEY; CDR2 reads SMNVEV (reference sequence). The CDR3 bases are TGTGCCAGCAGTGCCGAGGGCCACCAGCCCCAGCATTTT. As protein: CASSAEGHQPQHF.

This clonotype was detected a few times. The rearrangement links TRBV7-8 to TRBJ1-1, with D maybe TRBD1 (6 bases). Germline V gene lookup returns CDR1 SGHVS and CDR2 FQNEAQ. V lost 0 bases and J lost 1, with 15 bases in between. The CDR3 is 17 residues long. Here the CDR3 DNA reads TGTGCCAGCAGCTTAGCGTTCGGGGGCCAACCGAACACTGAAGCTTTCTTT. Amino acid sequence: CASSLAFGGQPNTEAFF.

This clonotype appeared a few times. This chain uses TRBV11-2 with TRBJ2-2; D is undetermined. CDR3 length: 17 amino acids. V gave up 0 bases and J gave up 1 base, with 12 bases separating them. The germline CDR1 and CDR2 sequences are SGHAT and FQNNGV. CDR3 DNA: TGTGCCAGCAGCTTAGATCTTGAGAGTCTGAACACCGGGGAGCTGTTTTTT. Amino acid sequence: CASSLDLESLNTGELFF.

This chain joins TRBV5-1 and TRBJ2-7; 11 nucleotides align to TRBD1. Germline CDR1 is SGHRS and CDR2 is YFSETQ. Germline trimming cut 4 bases from V and 3 bases from J; bases unmatched to any gene: 6. This CDR3 region has 15 residues. Here the CDR3 reads CASSLGQGAGYEQYF. The CDR3 DNA reads as TGCGCCAGCAGCCTCGGACAGGGGGCCGGCTACGAGCAGTACTTC.

The rearrangement joins TRBV3-1 to TRBJ2-1, with 12 bases identical to TRBD2. The trim removed 3 bases at V and 4 bases at J, leaving 7 bases unmatched. The germline V gene encodes CDR1 LGHDT and CDR2 YNNKEL (reference sequence). There are 17 residues in the CDR3. CDR3 loop: CASSHWRLAGEYNEQFF. DNA of the CDR3: TGTGCCAGCAGCCATTGGAGACTAGCGGGGGAGTACAATGAGCAGTTCTTC.